This note documents a single T cell receptor beta chain sequence. As yet, its antigen is unknown. The sample is drawn from a study of tumor-infiltrating lymphocytes in primary liver carcinoma. In the study overall: Ages ranged from 30 to 69, with HCC or mixed HCC-cholangiocarcinoma. Each of the samples returned roughly 3.65 to 7.5 million productive TCRbeta reads (a yield similar across tissue types). Notes on the study in general: Reduced overlap was seen in tumor-adjacent and tumor-blood pairs versus tumor region pairs.

Total RNA amounting to 450 to 500 ng was the source from which TCR beta cDNA was made with a constant-region primer. Construction of TCR beta libraries relied on three successive nested multiplex PCR rounds employing slightly modified ARM-PCR. A C-beta reverse primer was combined with TRBV1-TRBV30 forward primers in the first two PCR rounds, and each round had 10 cycles. One entry per CDR3 protein, called by TCRdb with MiXCR from the multiplex PCR reads. The table lists approximately 88,000 distinct CDR3 sequences, about 73% of them singletons. The CDR3 sequence is 13 residues long. From germline, CDR1 is DFQATT and CDR2 SNEGSKA (reference sequence). The ends were cut back, 7 bases at V and 8 bases at J, with 15 bases in the middle. Co-extraction yielded RNA and DNA from around 20-30 mg of unsorted bulk tissue.

The receptor was isolated from a man aged 35 to 55 with primary liver carcinoma and hepatitis B virus infection. The sequencing input was tumor-adjacent normal liver tissue. The rearrangement uses TRBV20-1 and TRBJ1-6; D perhaps matches TRBD1 (6 bases). In nucleotides, the CDR3 is TGCAGTGTTGCGCGGGGGGCTTATTCACCCCTCCACTTT. Its translation is CSVARGAYSPLHF.